The 15 T cell receptor beta chains presented below share a single source sample, sequenced in a study of vaccination and CD4 T cells after COVID-19. Scientists ran DNA taken from cultured CD4+ T cells through the Oncomine TCR Beta short-read assay for sequencing. TCRdb recomputed calls from the PCR reads with MiXCR, one row per CDR3 protein. The sample gives 20,000 or so distinct CDR3 sequences, just under 30% of which show up once; roughly 18% is in the top ten. Their antigens are not known. Treatment of the sample: approximately 10-day PBMC culture with coronavirus spike peptide pools or control peptides (ViraFEST assay). The sample comprised cultured CD4+ T cells from blood. Every receptor here comes from a human donor with COVID-19.

V is TRBV27 and J is TRBJ2-2; possible D gene TRBD1, 6 bases. This CDR3 region has 16 residues. V lost 5 bases, J lost 0 bases, and 13 bases lay in between. Per germline, CDR1 MNHEY and CDR2 SMNVEV (reference sequence). CDR3 protein: CASSPWTDPNTGELFF. DNA of the CDR3: TGTGCCAGCAGTCCGTGGACAGACCCGAACACCGGGGAGCTGTTTTTT.

This chain connects TRBV24-1 to TRBJ2-1; D gene unclear. The CDR3 runs 17 residues. The ends were cut back, 4 bases at V and 7 bases at J, with 22 bases in the middle. CDR1 is KGHDR, CDR2 SFDVKD, per germline. CDR3 coding DNA: TGTGCCACCAGTGACCCACTTCGGGCGGCGGATGATAATGAGCAGTTCTTC. It encodes CATSDPLRAADDNEQFF.

The chain joins TRBV4-3 to TRBJ2-6; no clear D. The CDR3 covers 16 residues. With 0 bases removed from V and 2 bases from J, the gap between germline ends came to 8 bases. Germline lookup yields CDR1 LGHNA and CDR2 YSLEER. DNA of the CDR3: TGCGCCAGCAGCCAAGAACTCGGTACTGGGGCCAACGTCCTGACTTTC. It encodes CASSQELGTGANVLTF.

This clonotype was picked up a small number of times. V usage is TRBV19 and J usage is TRBJ1-2, with 7 bases matching TRBD1. Germline V gene sequence: CDR1 LNHDA, CDR2 SQIVND (reference sequence). J gave up 4 bases and V 5 bases, and 10 bases lay outside the gene matches. CDR3 length: 15 amino acids. CDR3 sequence reads: CASSDRAGGFYGYTF. In DNA, the CDR3 is TGTGCCAGTAGTGATCGCGCAGGGGGTTTCTATGGCTACACCTTC.

This clonotype was counted between two and nine times. V is TRBV20-1 and J is TRBJ2-3, with a weak D call TRBD1 (6 bases). CDR1 and CDR2 from the germline V gene are DFQATT and SNEGSKA (reference sequence). This CDR3 comprises 15 residues. V was cut by 0 bases and J by 2 bases, with 12 bases left in between. The CDR3 sequence is CSARDRTVNTDTQYF. The CDR3 DNA reads as TGCAGTGCTAGAGACCGGACAGTCAACACAGATACGCAGTATTTT.

The chain links TRBV5-6 to TRBJ1-1; D is unresolved. Trimming shortened V by 0 bases and J by 1 base, and 13 bases separated the two germline ends. Germline values: CDR1 SGHDT, CDR2 YYEEEE. The CDR3 runs to 16 residues. CDR3 nucleotide sequence: TGTGCCAGCAGCTTGGACCATCTGATTTCGAACACTGAAGCTTTCTTT. Translation gives CASSLDHLISNTEAFF.

In this sample, this clonotype turned up a few times. This chain links TRBV19 with TRBJ2-5; 8 bases are a match to TRBD2. The CDR3 consists of 14 residues. V lost 5 bases, J lost 1 base, and 3 bases stayed unmatched. The germline V gene has CDR1 LNHDA and CDR2 SQIVND (reference sequence). CDR3 bases: TGTGCCAGTAGTGCGGGGGGACCCCAAGAGACCCAGTACTTC. Protein product: CASSAGGPQETQYF.

The gene calls are TRBV4-1 and TRBJ2-7, with D unclear. The CDR3 extends over 14 amino acids. CDR1 is MGHRA and CDR2 is YSYEKL in the germline V gene. Trimming removed 1 base at V and 4 bases at J, with 11 bases between. The CDR3 nucleotides read TGCGCCAGCAGCCAAGGAACCGACACTTACGAGCAGTACTTC. Translated: CASSQGTDTYEQYF.

The genes are TRBV2 and TRBJ2-5, with 8 bases aligning to TRBD2. Germline CDR1 and CDR2: SNHLY and FYNNEI. The CDR3 contains 17 residues. Trimming at V came to 3 bases and at J to 3 bases, leaving 12 bases not matched to a gene. As DNA, the CDR3 is TGTGCCAGCAGTGAGGAGGTTAGCGGGGCCGGCAAAGAGACCCAGTACTTC. Translation gives CASSEEVSGAGKETQYF.

This clonotype was counted a single time. A read error may be the cause here, since a much bigger clone is one base away. The chain links TRBV7-3 to TRBJ1-2; possibly TRBD1 for D (6 bases). The V end lost 5 bases, the J end lost 2 bases, and 9 bases lay between the germline ends. The CDR3 covers 13 residues. The V gene's germline CDR1 is SGHTA and CDR2 FQGTGA. CDR3 nucleotide sequence: TGTGCCAGCAGCCCAGACAGGAACTATGGCTACACCTTC. As protein: CASSPDRNYGYTF.

The chain uses TRBV7-6 and TRBJ2-6, with D uncertain. CDR1 SGHVS and CDR2 FNYEAQ come from the germline V gene. The CDR3 covers 14 residues. Trimming removed 5 bases at V and 4 bases at J, with 9 bases between. The CDR3, as DNA: TGTGCCAGCAGCGCCCACAAAGGGGCCAACGTCCTGACTTTC. It encodes CASSAHKGANVLTF.

The chain carries TRBV5-4 and TRBJ2-1, with 9 bases matching TRBD2. The CDR3 covers 16 residues. V shed 4 bases, J shed 10 bases, and the junction held 15 bases outside the gene matches. In germline, CDR1 is SGHNT, CDR2 YYREEE (reference sequence). The chain's CDR3 is CASSPSGGVAGEEQFF. The CDR3 DNA is TGTGCCAGCAGCCCCTCGGGGGGGGTAGCGGGGGAAGAGCAGTTCTTC.

This clonotype showed up just a few times. One end of the junction does not line up with germline, which may come from a read error. The chain uses TRBV6-5 and TRBJ2-7; 13 nucleotides agree with TRBD2. The germline V gene has CDR1 MNHEY and CDR2 SVGAGI. CDR3 length: 12 residues. This chain's CDR3 is CASSYGGLAGTF. CDR3 DNA sequence: TGTGCCAGCAGTTACGGGGGACTAGCGGGGACCTTC.

The chain combines TRBV28 with TRBJ1-1; D ambiguous. The CDR3 sequence is 15 residues long. Germline V gene sequence: CDR1 MDHEN, CDR2 SYDVKM. Trimming took off 5 bases at V and 0 bases at J, with 13 bases between the two ends. The CDR3 region is CASSHPLAMNTEAFF. The CDR3 bases are TGTGCCAGCAGTCATCCCCTCGCGATGAACACTGAAGCTTTCTTT.

This clonotype appeared a few times. This rearrangement joins TRBV7-2 to TRBJ1-2; no clear D gene. Looked up from germline, CDR1 is SGHTA and CDR2 is FQGNSA. The CDR3 spans 13 residues. V lost 5 bases to trimming and J lost 7 bases, with 14 bases between them. The CDR3 DNA sequence: TGTGCCAGCAGCCCCCGCGGGAGGACTGGCTACACCTTC. It codes for CASSPRGRTGYTF.